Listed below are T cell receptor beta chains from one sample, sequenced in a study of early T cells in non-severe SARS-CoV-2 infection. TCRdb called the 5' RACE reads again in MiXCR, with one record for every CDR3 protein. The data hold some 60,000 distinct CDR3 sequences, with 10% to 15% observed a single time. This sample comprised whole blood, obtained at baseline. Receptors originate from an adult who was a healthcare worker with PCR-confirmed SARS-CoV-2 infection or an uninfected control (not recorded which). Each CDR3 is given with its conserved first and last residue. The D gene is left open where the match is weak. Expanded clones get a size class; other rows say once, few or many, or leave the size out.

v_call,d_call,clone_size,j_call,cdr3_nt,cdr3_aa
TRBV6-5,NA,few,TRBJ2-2,TGTGCCAGCAGTTACTCGCCAGTAATGAACACCGGGGAGCTGTTTTTT,CASSYSPVMNTGELFF
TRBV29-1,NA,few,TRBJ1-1,TGCAGCGTTGACAGGGGGAACACTGAAGCTTTCTTT,CSVDRGNTEAFF
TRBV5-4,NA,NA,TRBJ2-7,TGTGCCAGCAGCTTGGACTTAGCAGTCTACGAGCAGTACTTC,CASSLDLAVYEQYF
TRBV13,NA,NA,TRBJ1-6,TGTGCCAGCAGCTTAGGACAGGGAGCTAATTCACCCCTCCACTTT,CASSLGQGANSPLHF
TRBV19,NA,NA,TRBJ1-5,TGTGCCAGTAGTATAGGAGTCAATCAGCCCCAGCATTTT,CASSIGVNQPQHF
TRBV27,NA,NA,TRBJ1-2,TGTGCCAGCAGTCTAGCCCACTCAGGCTATGGCTACACCTTC,CASSLAHSGYGYTF
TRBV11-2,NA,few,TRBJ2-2,TGTGCCAGCAGCTTAGAAGTTCCCGGGGAGCTGTTTTTT,CASSLEVPGELFF
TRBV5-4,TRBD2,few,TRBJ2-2,TGTGCCAGCAGCTCCCCCGGGACTAGCAGTACCGGGGAGCTGTTTTTT,CASSSPGTSSTGELFF
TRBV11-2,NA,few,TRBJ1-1,TGTGCCAGCAGCTATGTCTGGAGGAACACTGAAGCTTTCTTT,CASSYVWRNTEAFF
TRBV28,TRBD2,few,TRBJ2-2,TGTGCCAGCAGTTTTAGGGAGGGGACCGGGGAGCTGTTTTTT,CASSFREGTGELFF
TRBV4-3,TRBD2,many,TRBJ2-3,TGCGCCAGCAGCCAAGTCTGGGCTAGCGGGAGAATCACAGATACGCAGTATTTT,CASSQVWASGRITDTQYF
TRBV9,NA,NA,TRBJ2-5,TGTGCCAGCAGCCCCCGTTCCCCGGGATGGGAGACCCAGTACTTC,CASSPRSPGWETQYF
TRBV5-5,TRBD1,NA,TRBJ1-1,TGTGCCAGCAGCTGGTACAGGGGGGAGACTGAAGCTTTCTTT,CASSWYRGETEAFF
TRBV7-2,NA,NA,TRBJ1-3,TGTGCCAGCAGCTTAGTTTTCGGAGGAGCTGGAAACACCATATATTTT,CASSLVFGGAGNTIYF
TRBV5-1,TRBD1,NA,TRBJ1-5,TGCGCCAGCAGCCCAGGGACAGGGCAACAGCCCCAGCATTTT,CASSPGTGQQPQHF
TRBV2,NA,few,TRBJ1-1,TGTGCCAGCAGACTGGACGGTGAAGCTTTCTTT,CASRLDGEAFF
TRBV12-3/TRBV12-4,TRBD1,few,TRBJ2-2,TGTGCCAGCAGGGGACAGGGAATCACCGGGGAGCTGTTTTTT,CASRGQGITGELFF
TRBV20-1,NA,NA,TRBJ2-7,TGCAGTGCTATAGTCGGGGACCCCTTAGTCGAGCAGTACTTC,CSAIVGDPLVEQYF
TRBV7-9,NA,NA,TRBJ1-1,TGTGCCAGCAGCTTAGTGGCAGGGAGTAACACTGAAGCTTTCTTT,CASSLVAGSNTEAFF
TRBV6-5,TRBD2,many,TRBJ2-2,TGTGCCAGCAGCCGGGGGGAGAACACCGGGGAGCTGTTTTTT,CASSRGENTGELFF
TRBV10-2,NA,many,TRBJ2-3,TGCGCCAGCCTTGTCCCCGGGGATACGCAGTATTTT,CASLVPGDTQYF
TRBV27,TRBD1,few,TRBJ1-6,TGTGCCAGCAGTTTATTGGGACAGGGTAATTCACCCCTCCACTTT,CASSLLGQGNSPLHF
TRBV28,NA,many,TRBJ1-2,TGTGCCAGCAGGCCCCCGTTGGATTTCGATGGCTACACCTTC,CASRPPLDFDGYTF